This TCR beta chain emerged from a study of blood T cell repertoires in COVID-19. This clone was observed a few times. Germline CDR1 and CDR2: SGHVS and FQNEAQ. J was trimmed by 2 bases and V by 5 bases; bases with no gene match: 2. The CDR3 covers 15 residues. The assay was immunoSEQ multiplex PCR, and TCRdb's table has in-frame clones only and misses some. The sample lists 150,000 or so clones, approximately 83% occurring once. This sequence joins TRBV7-8 and TRBJ2-7; TRBD2 agrees at 14 bases. This TCR was recovered from a woman aged 60-75 years with acute or convalescent COVID-19. The specimen sequenced was peripheral blood. CDR3 sequence: CASSPTSGRAYEQYF. The CDR3 DNA follows: TGTGCCAGCAGCCCGACTAGCGGGAGGGCCTACGAGCAGTACTTC.